The sequence of this TCR beta chain was determined in a study of identical twins. This clonotype has at least ten counts. Antigen: not known. General study points: Interpretation of the results relied on cross-sectional statistical analysis and not on following the same donors. Within beta out-of-frame sequences, the excess sharing observed between twins was weaker.

The junction had 6 bases not matched to a gene; V was cut back by 5 bases and J by 6 bases. This CDR3 has 16 residues. Germline loops: CDR1 DFQATT, CDR2 SNEGSKA (reference sequence). TCRdb itself ran the 5' RACE reads through MiXCR, one entry per CDR3 protein. Altogether about 340,000 distinct CDR3 sequences are present, roughly 9% being singletons, with the ten largest covering approximately 8.9%. The material sequenced was naive T cells sorted from blood. The chain has TRBV20-1 and TRBJ2-2; 16 bases are shared with TRBD2. This receptor was identified in a woman aged 45-59 years in good health. The chain's CDR3 is CSAGKGLAGGPGELFF. In nucleotides, the CDR3 is TGCAGTGCTGGGAAGGGACTAGCGGGAGGGCCCGGGGAGCTGTTTTTT.